This entry describes one TCR beta chain. The target antigen is unknown. The sample comes from a study of follicular helper T cells after annual influenza vaccination. The time point is: 2015-2016 season, 7 days after influenza vaccination. Each time point used 40 to 100 mL of blood. Cells are cTfh (non-naive CD4+CXCR5+PD-1+), split by ICOS and CD38 into double-positive or double-negative. TCRB was sequenced at Survey level resolution. Method: immunoSEQ multiplex PCR; TCRdb's copy keeps in-frame clones and lacks some. The sample has about 6,800 clones, about 88% seen once. Study-wide findings and caveats: ICOS-CD38- cTfh most often held earlier Day 7 ICOS+CD38+ clones.

There are 13 residues in the CDR3. The germline CDR1 and CDR2 sequences are PRHDT and FYEKMQ (reference sequence). Trimming shortened V by 6 bases and J by 3 bases, and 11 bases separated the two germline ends. This clonotype originated in an adult who received the influenza vaccine. The gene calls are TRBV13 and TRBJ1-1, with D hard to call. The specimen comprised CXCR5+ CD38- circulating T follicular helper cells from blood, sampled 7 days after influenza vaccination. The subset is: circulating Tfh, non-naive CD4+CXCR5+PD-1+ (ICOS+CD38+ or ICOS-CD38-). The CDR3 DNA is TGTGCCAGCAGACACAGCCTTTACACTGAAGCTTTCTTT. As protein: CASRHSLYTEAFF.